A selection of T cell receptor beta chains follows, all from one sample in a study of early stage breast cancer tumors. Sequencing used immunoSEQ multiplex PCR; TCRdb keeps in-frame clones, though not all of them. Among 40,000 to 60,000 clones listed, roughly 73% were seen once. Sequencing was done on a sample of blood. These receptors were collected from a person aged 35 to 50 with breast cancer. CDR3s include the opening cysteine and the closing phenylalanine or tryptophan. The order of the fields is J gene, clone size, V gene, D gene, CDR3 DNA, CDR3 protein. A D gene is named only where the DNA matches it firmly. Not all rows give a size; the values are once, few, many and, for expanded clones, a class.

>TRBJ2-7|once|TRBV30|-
TGTGCCTGGGAAGATACTAGTTCCGGCTACGAGCAGTACTTC
CAWEDTSSGYEQYF
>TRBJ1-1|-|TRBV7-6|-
TGTGCCAGCAGCCGGTCCCTCAGACGCACTGAAGCTTTCTTT
CASSRSLRRTEAFF
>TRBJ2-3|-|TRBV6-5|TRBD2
TGTGCCAGCAGTTATTCTAGCGGGAGCCACACAGATACGCAGTATTTT
CASSYSSGSHTDTQYF
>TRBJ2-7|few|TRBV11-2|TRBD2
TGTGCCAGCAGCTCTCGGTTAGCGGGGGGGGAGCAGTACTTC
CASSSRLAGGEQYF
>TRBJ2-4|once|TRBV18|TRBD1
TGTGCCAGCTCACCACCGCCGGGACAGGAATCCAAAAACATTCAGTACTTC
CASSPPPGQESKNIQYF
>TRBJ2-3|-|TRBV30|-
TGTGCCTGGAGTTCGGGATTGGGCACAGATACGCAGTATTTT
CAWSSGLGTDTQYF
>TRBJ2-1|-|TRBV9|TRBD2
TGTGCCAGCAGCGGAGAGGGTTTGGGGAGGGCGTACAATGAGCAGTTCTTC
CASSGEGLGRAYNEQFF
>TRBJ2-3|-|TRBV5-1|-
TGCGCCAGCAGCTTGGCGGCAGTAGGCACAGATACGCAGTATTTT
CASSLAAVGTDTQYF
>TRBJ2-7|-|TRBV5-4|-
TGTGCCAGCAGCTTGTCCCGGACATCCTACGAGCAGTACTTC
CASSLSRTSYEQYF
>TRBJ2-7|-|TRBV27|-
TGTGCCAGCAGGCGCATAAGCTCCTACGAGCAGTACTTC
CASRRISSYEQYF
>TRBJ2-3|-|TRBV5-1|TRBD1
TGCGCCAGCAGCTTGGGGGACAGGGGGCGCAAAGATACGCAGTATTTT
CASSLGDRGRKDTQYF
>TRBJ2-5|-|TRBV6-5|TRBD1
TGTGCCAGCAGTTTCAGGACAGGGTCTGGAGAGACCCAGTACTTC
CASSFRTGSGETQYF
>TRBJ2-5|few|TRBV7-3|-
TGTGCCAGCAGCCTTTCAGGAGCCGCGGGGGAGACCCAGTACTTC
CASSLSGAAGETQYF
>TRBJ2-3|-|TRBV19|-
TGTGCCAGTAGTAGAAGTGGTCATAGCACAGATACGCAGTATTTT
CASSRSGHSTDTQYF
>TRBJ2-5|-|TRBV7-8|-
TGTGCCAGCAGCTACGACAGTACTCAAGAGACCCAGTACTTC
CASSYDSTQETQYF
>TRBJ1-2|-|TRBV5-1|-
TGCGCCAGCAGCTTGGAATCGGGGTGGGTTGGCTACACCTTC
CASSLESGWVGYTF
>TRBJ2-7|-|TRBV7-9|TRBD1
TGTGCCAGCACTCTCCAGGGGGCTTTTGCCTACGAGCAGTACTTC
CASTLQGAFAYEQYF
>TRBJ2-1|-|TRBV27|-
TGTGCCAGCAGTTACGCGGGGATGAGAGAGCAGTTCTTC
CASSYAGMREQFF
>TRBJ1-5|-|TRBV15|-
TGTGCCACCAGCAGAAGGTCTAACGGGCAGCCCCAGCATTTT
CATSRRSNGQPQHF
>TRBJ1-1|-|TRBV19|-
TGTGCCAGTAGTATAGCAGGCAGGAACACTGAAGCTTTCTTT
CASSIAGRNTEAFF
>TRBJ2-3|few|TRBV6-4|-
TGTGCCAGCAGTGCGGGAGGCACAGATACGCAGTATTTT
CASSAGGTDTQYF
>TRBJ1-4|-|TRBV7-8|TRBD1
TGTGCCAGCAGCTCAGGGGGCTCAGGAGAAAAACTGTTTTTT
CASSSGGSGEKLFF
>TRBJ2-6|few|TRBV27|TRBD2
TGTGCCAGCGCGCGGGAGGGAGGCGCTGGGGCCAACGTCCTGACTTTC
CASAREGGAGANVLTF
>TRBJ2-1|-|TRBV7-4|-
TGTGCCAGCAGCTTACCCTCAACAGACACTGGGAATGAGCAGTTCTTC
CASSLPSTDTGNEQFF
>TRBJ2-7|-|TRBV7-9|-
TGTGCCAGCAGCTCATCCTCTAGAGAAGAGCCGTACTTC
CASSSSSREEPYF
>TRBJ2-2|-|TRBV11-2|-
TGTGCCAGCAGCTTAGTAGGGGGGCCCGGGGAGCTGTTTTTT
CASSLVGGPGELFF
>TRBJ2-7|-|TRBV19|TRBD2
TGTGCCAGTAGTGGTAGCGGGACCTCCTACGAGCAGTACTTC
CASSGSGTSYEQYF
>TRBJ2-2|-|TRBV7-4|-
TGTGCCAGCAGCTTTGCCCCGCTGGCGCTAGGGAGGCCCCACACCGGGGAGCTGTTTTTT
CASSFAPLALGRPHTGELFF
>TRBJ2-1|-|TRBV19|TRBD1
TGTGCCAGTGGAACGGACAGGGGGCCATTCAATGAGCAGTTCTTC
CASGTDRGPFNEQFF
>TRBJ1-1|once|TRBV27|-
TGTGCCAGCAGTCTGGACGGTCGCACTGAAGCTTTCTTT
CASSLDGRTEAFF
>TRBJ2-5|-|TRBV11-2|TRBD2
TGTGCCAGCAGCCGTGGTAGTCGACTAGCGGAAGAGACCCAGTACTTC
CASSRGSRLAEETQYF
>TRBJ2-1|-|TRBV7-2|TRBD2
TGTGCCAGCAAAATTGGACTAGCGGGAGAGGGTGAGCAGTTCTTC
CASKIGLAGEGEQFF
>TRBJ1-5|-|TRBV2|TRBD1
TGTGCCAGCACCCCGGACAGGGGTGGCAATCAGCCCCAGCATTTT
CASTPDRGGNQPQHF
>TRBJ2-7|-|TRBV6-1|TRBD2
TGTGCCAGCAGTGAAGGGGGCGGGAGCTCCTACGAGCAGTACTTC
CASSEGGGSSYEQYF
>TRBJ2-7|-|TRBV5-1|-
TGCGCCAGCAGCTTGGTCCCGAGCTCCTACGAGCAGTACTTC
CASSLVPSSYEQYF
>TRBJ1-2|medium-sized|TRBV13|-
TGTGCCAGCAGCTTGAATAAGGTCGATGGCTACACCTTC
CASSLNKVDGYTF
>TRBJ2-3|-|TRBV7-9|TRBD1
TGTGCCAGCAGCTCGCGGACAGGGCCCGGGGCCGCCGATACGCAGTATTTT
CASSSRTGPGAADTQYF
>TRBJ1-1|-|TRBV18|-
TGTGCCAGCTCACCGAACTGGGGGGCGAACACTGAAGCTTTCTTT
CASSPNWGANTEAFF
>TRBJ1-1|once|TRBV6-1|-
TGTGCCAGCACCTTAAGCGGGGCCACTGAAGCTTTCTTT
CASTLSGATEAFF
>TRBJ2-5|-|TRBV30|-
TGTGCCTGGAGTTCCACCTTCGGGGAGACCCAGTACTTC
CAWSSTFGETQYF